One sample yielded the 7 T cell receptor beta chains listed below, sequenced in a study of T cells and Merkel cell carcinoma outcomes. The repertoire was sequenced with immunoSEQ multiplex PCR; TCRdb's copy has only in-frame clones and lacks some. The table shows 5,000 to 8,000 clones, with about nine tenths occurring only once. Sequences were obtained from tumor tissue from Merkel cell carcinoma. Every receptor here comes from a human donor with Merkel cell carcinoma.

The gene calls are TRBV5-1 and TRBJ2-1; 8 positions match TRBD2. The V and J ends lost 2 bases and 4 bases, in that order; junction bases with no gene match: 2. Germline lookup yields CDR1 SGHRS and CDR2 YFSETQ. This CDR3 is built from 14 residues. CDR3: CASSFSGVYNEQFF. CDR3 coding DNA: TGCGCCAGCAGCTTTAGCGGGGTGTACAATGAGCAGTTCTTC.

The genes are TRBV18 and TRBJ2-1, with D unresolved. Germline V CDR1 and CDR2: KGHSH, LQKENI. The CDR3 is 12 residues long. V lost 6 bases, J lost 8 bases, and 11 bases lay in between. CDR3 DNA sequence: TGTGCCAGCTCCCCTAGGGTCCATGAGCAGTTCTTC. Translating it yields CASSPRVHEQFF.

This clone showed up just once. The rearrangement uses TRBV5-1 and TRBJ1-2; 9 bases are a match to TRBD1. Germline assignment: CDR1 SGHRS and CDR2 YFSETQ. The CDR3 length is 16 residues. V shed 2 bases and J 6 bases; nucleotides not matched to a gene: 11. The CDR3 DNA sequence: TGCGCCAGCAGCTTCGGAACTAACAGGGGGCGCGATGGCTACACCTTC. It is translated as CASSFGTNRGRDGYTF.

Of note for this clone: Mismatch with germline at one junction end may stem from a read error. The chain recombines TRBV19 with TRBJ2-2, with a tentative D call TRBD2 (5 bases). CDR1 and CDR2 (germline): LNHDA, SQIVND (reference sequence). This CDR3 has 16 amino acids. The CDR3 sequence is CVSTPPEGGDTGELFF. CDR3 in DNA: TGTGTCAGTACCCCACCCGAAGGAGGAGACACCGGGGAGCTGTTTTTT. The complete variable domain, with remaining parts taken from reference TRBV19 and TRBJ2-2, reads DGGITQSPKYLFRKEGQNVTLSCEQNLNHDAMYWYRQDPGQGLRLIYYSQIVNDFQKGDIAEGYSVSREKKESFPLTVTSAQKNPTAFYLCVSTPPEGGDTGELFFGEGSRLTVL.

The chain employs TRBV2 and TRBJ2-4; a possible D gene is TRBD2 (6 bases). V was pared by 6 bases and J by 2 bases, with 11 bases between. CDR3 length: 14 amino acids. The V gene's germline CDR1 is SNHLY and CDR2 FYNNEI. CDR3 protein: CASRPGLSKNIQYF. In nucleotides, the CDR3 is TGTGCCAGCAGGCCGGGACTCTCCAAAAACATTCAGTACTTC.

In DNA, the CDR3 is TGTGCCGCACGGGACCGTAACTATGGCTACACCTTC. Protein product: CAARDRNYGYTF. This chain joins TRBV6-5 and TRBJ1-2; D might be TRBD1 (5 bases). The CDR3 is made up of 12 amino acids. Germline V gene data show CDR1 as MNHEY and CDR2 as SVGAGI. Trimming shortened V by 11 bases and J by 1 base, and 11 bases separated the two germline ends.

The chain combines TRBV7-2 with TRBJ1-1; D gene ambiguous. Deletions cut 7 bases from V and 0 bases from J, with 12 bases between. Germline CDR1 is SGHTA and CDR2 is FQGNSA. This CDR3 comprises 14 residues. CDR3 loop: CASNRDGLNTEAFF. The CDR3 DNA reads as TGTGCCAGCAACCGCGACGGACTGAACACTGAAGCTTTCTTT.